This is a list of T cell receptor beta chains from one sample in a study of vaccination and CD4 T cells after COVID-19. The antigens for these receptors are not known. Each CDR3 protein gets one entry after TCRdb re-called the PCR reads with MiXCR. The profile shows roughly 17,000 distinct CDR3 sequences, more than 20% of them singletons. The sequencing input was cultured CD4+ T cells from blood. The receptors originated from a human donor with COVID-19. Both conserved end residues are part of each CDR3. D genes are given only for firm matches. Clone size is given for some rows only: seen once, a few or many times, or a class if the clone is expanded.

d_call	clone_size	v_call	cdr3_length	j_call	cdr3_nt	cdr3_aa
-	-	TRBV20-1	9	TRBJ1-1	TGCAGCCGGACGGGCGGGGCTTTCTTT	CSRTGGAFF
TRBD1	-	TRBV10-1	17	TRBJ1-2	TGCGCCAGCAGTACCGGGACAGGGCCCGAAAATCCATATGGCTACACCTTC	CASSTGTGPENPYGYTF
TRBD2	-	TRBV29-1	16	TRBJ2-3	TGCAGCGTTGAAGATCGAGCGGGGGGTCGCACAGATACGCAGTATTTT	CSVEDRAGGRTDTQYF
TRBD1	medium-sized	TRBV6-2/TRBV6-3	15	TRBJ1-5	TGTGCCAGCATGGGAGGGGGACAGGGGAATCAGCCCCAGCATTTT	CASMGGGQGNQPQHF
-	medium-sized	TRBV30	14	TRBJ1-1	TGTGCCTGGAGTGTAGACAGTCTGAACACTGAAGCTTTCTTT	CAWSVDSLNTEAFF
TRBD1	-	TRBV12-3/TRBV12-4	15	TRBJ1-1	TGTGCCAGCAGCACAGGGGGCGCAGGGAACACTGAAGCTTTCTTT	CASSTGGAGNTEAFF
TRBD1	-	TRBV10-3	12	TRBJ1-1	TGTGCCAGCATGACAGGGCCGGCTGAAGCTTTCTTT	CASMTGPAEAFF
TRBD2	-	TRBV2	15	TRBJ2-3	TGTGCCAGCAGTGCCCTAGCGGGGGGCACAGGTACGCAGTATTTT	CASSALAGGTGTQYF
-	-	TRBV30	14	TRBJ2-7	TGTGCCTGGATTCCTGCAGGTCCACCCTACGAGCAGTACTTC	CAWIPAGPPYEQYF
TRBD1	-	TRBV6-1	17	TRBJ2-1	TGTGCCAGCAGGCGCTCGGTAGGGGACAGGCTCTACAATGAGCAGTTCTTC	CASRRSVGDRLYNEQFF
-	-	TRBV7-2	17	TRBJ2-1	TGTGCCAGCAGCCAGTCCGACCGGGGGACACGTTACAATGAGCAGTTCTTC	CASSQSDRGTRYNEQFF
-	-	TRBV16	15	TRBJ2-2	TGTGCCAGCAGCCAATCAGGGTTAAGCACCGGGGAGCTGTTTTTT	CASSQSGLSTGELFF
-	few	TRBV6-2/TRBV6-3	16	TRBJ1-1	TGTGCCAGCAGTTACTCGCGGGCAGAACAAAACACTGAAGCTTTCTTT	CASSYSRAEQNTEAFF
-	-	TRBV5-4	14	TRBJ1-2	TGTGCCAGCAGCCCGGATATGGGGGGCAATGGCTACACCTTC	CASSPDMGGNGYTF
-	-	TRBV4-2	13	TRBJ2-2	TGTGCCAGCAGCCTTAGGTCTTCCGGGGAGCTGTTTTTT	CASSLRSSGELFF
-	few	TRBV6-1	17	TRBJ2-7	TGTGCCAGCAGTGAGCGGGGACAGCGCTCGTACTCCTACGAGCAGTACTTC	CASSERGQRSYSYEQYF
TRBD2	-	TRBV20-1	15	TRBJ2-5	TGCAGTGCTAGAGTCCCAGCGGGGGGGGTGGAGACCCAGTACTTC	CSARVPAGGVETQYF
-	-	TRBV11-2	15	TRBJ1-2	TGTGCCAGCAGCTTAGGCCCCGGGCGAGACTATGGCTACACCTTC	CASSLGPGRDYGYTF
-	medium-sized	TRBV7-9	12	TRBJ2-2	TGTGCCAGCAGTAAACCCACCGGGGAGCTGTTTTTT	CASSKPTGELFF
-	few	TRBV20-1	12	TRBJ2-1	TGCAGTGCTAGAGGGGGCGGGGCTGAGCAGTTCTTC	CSARGGGAEQFF
-	-	TRBV7-2	12	TRBJ1-6	TGTGCCAGCAGCTTGGGGGGCAGGGCCCTCCACTTT	CASSLGGRALHF
-	few	TRBV6-1	14	TRBJ1-4	TGTGCCAGCAGAGCACAGGGAGGACATGAAAAACTGTTTTTT	CASRAQGGHEKLFF
-	-	TRBV21-1	13	TRBJ1-3	TGTGCCACGGCGGTGAGGGTTGGAAACACCATATATTTT	CATAVRVGNTIYF
TRBD2	-	TRBV29-1	13	TRBJ2-5	TGCAGCGTTGAAGCGGGGGAGGGGGAGACCCAGTACTTC	CSVEAGEGETQYF
-	-	TRBV18	15	TRBJ2-7	TGTGCCAGCTCACGAAGCCGGGACACCTCCTACGAGCAGTACTTC	CASSRSRDTSYEQYF
-	-	TRBV6-1	13	TRBJ1-5	TGTGCCAGCAATGTTGAAGGGGTCCAGCCCCAGCATTTT	CASNVEGVQPQHF
TRBD1	few	TRBV19	21	TRBJ2-2	TGTGCCAGTAGTCCCCCGCCTCGGACAGGGCCCAAGATAGCGAACACCGGGGAGCTGTTTTTT	CASSPPPRTGPKIANTGELFF
-	few	TRBV7-2	14	TRBJ1-1	TGTGCCAGCAGCACTCGACAGGCGTCCACTGAAGCTTTCTTT	CASSTRQASTEAFF
-	-	TRBV7-6	14	TRBJ1-3	TGTGCCAGCAGCTTAGAGAGCTCTGGAAACACCATATATTTT	CASSLESSGNTIYF
-	-	TRBV19	13	TRBJ1-1	TGTGCCAGTAGTATAAACATGAACACTGAAGCTTTCTTT	CASSINMNTEAFF
-	-	TRBV7-2	17	TRBJ2-5	TGTGCCAGCAGCCCCCGGGGGTGGCAGGGCAACCAAGAGACCCAGTACTTC	CASSPRGWQGNQETQYF
-	once	TRBV12-3/TRBV12-4	16	TRBJ1-6	TGTGCCAGCAGCCTTCAGACGAGCTCCTATAATTCACCCCTCCACTTT	CASSLQTSSYNSPLHF
-	-	TRBV25-1	11	TRBJ2-7	TGTGCCAGCAGGCAGGGTAAAGGGCAGTACTTC	CASRQGKGQYF
-	few	TRBV24-1	16	TRBJ1-4	TGTGCCACCAGTGATTCTCGATCGACTGGGAATGAAAAACTGTTTTTT	CATSDSRSTGNEKLFF
-	medium-sized	TRBV27	16	TRBJ1-5	TGTGCCAGCAGTTTGGTGGGCAGGTACGGGCATCAGCCCCAGCATTTT	CASSLVGRYGHQPQHF
-	few	TRBV7-9	15	TRBJ2-3	TGTGCCAGCAGACCGACTAGATACAGCACAGATACGCAGTATTTT	CASRPTRYSTDTQYF
-	few	TRBV2	12	TRBJ1-2	TGTGCCAGCAGAGCGGACACCTATGGCTACACCTTC	CASRADTYGYTF
TRBD1	-	TRBV7-3	15	TRBJ2-3	TGTGCCAGCAGGAGGGACAGGGGGAACTCAGATACGCAGTATTTT	CASRRDRGNSDTQYF
-	few	TRBV24-1	14	TRBJ2-3	TGTGCCACCAACAGCCTGGACGGGACAGATACGCAGTATTTT	CATNSLDGTDTQYF
TRBD1	medium-sized	TRBV6-1	14	TRBJ1-2	TGTGCCAGCACCCGGGACAGGGTTAACTATGGCTACACCTTC	CASTRDRVNYGYTF
-	-	TRBV7-2	13	TRBJ1-1	TGTGCCAGCAGCTTAATACAGGACACTGAAGCTTTCTTT	CASSLIQDTEAFF
TRBD1	medium-sized	TRBV15	15	TRBJ1-5	TGTGCCACCAGCAGGGATAGGGGGCGCGGTCAGCCCCAGCATTTT	CATSRDRGRGQPQHF
-	medium-sized	TRBV20-1	15	TRBJ1-5	TGCAGTGCTAGAGGACGGACAGAGCAGGGTCAGCCCCAGCATTTT	CSARGRTEQGQPQHF
TRBD2	-	TRBV20-1	12	TRBJ2-7	TGCAGTGCTGCGGGGGACCCCTACGAGCAGTACTTC	CSAAGDPYEQYF
-	-	TRBV28	14	TRBJ1-2	TGTGCCAACAGCGCCAGCGGGCGCGACTATGGCTACACCTTC	CANSASGRDYGYTF
-	-	TRBV6-1	14	TRBJ1-3	TGTGCCAGCAGACAGGGTATATCTGGAAACACCATATATTTT	CASRQGISGNTIYF
-	few	TRBV11-3	13	TRBJ1-6	TGTGCCAGCAGCGCTAACAGGGATTCACCCCTCCACTTT	CASSANRDSPLHF
-	few	TRBV12-3/TRBV12-4	13	TRBJ2-5	TGTGCCAGCAGTTTAGCTGGGGTAGAGACCCAGTACTTC	CASSLAGVETQYF
-	medium-sized	TRBV20-1	16	TRBJ1-5	TGCAGTGCTAGAGGGCGGGGTCTGGATGGCAATCAGCCCCAGCATTTT	CSARGRGLDGNQPQHF
TRBD1	-	TRBV6-1	14	TRBJ2-7	TGTGCCAGCAGTAAAGACAGGGGGCGGTACGAGCAGTACTTC	CASSKDRGRYEQYF
-	-	TRBV29-1	12	TRBJ2-5	TGCAGCGCAATAGGGGTTCTAGAGACCCAGTACTTC	CSAIGVLETQYF
-	-	TRBV12-3/TRBV12-4	14	TRBJ2-1	TGTGCCAGCAGTTTGGGCACTATCCTCAATGAGCAGTTCTTC	CASSLGTILNEQFF
-	few	TRBV7-2	13	TRBJ1-2	TGTGCCAGCAGCAAACAGGGTACCTATGGCTACACCTTC	CASSKQGTYGYTF
-	few	TRBV27	13	TRBJ1-6	TGTGCCAGCAGTTTCCACCGCGATTCACCCCTCCACTTT	CASSFHRDSPLHF
-	-	TRBV7-2	16	TRBJ2-3	TGTGCCAGCAGCCTAAGTCTGACCCCGGGGGAAGATACGCAGTATTTT	CASSLSLTPGEDTQYF
-	few	TRBV7-9	15	TRBJ2-5	TGTGCCAGCAGCTTCTATACCCAGGCTCGGGAGACCCAGTACTTC	CASSFYTQARETQYF
TRBD2	few	TRBV20-1	15	TRBJ2-5	TGCAGTGCTACCCCCCGAGCGGGGGGCTCGGAGTCCCAGTACTTC	CSATPRAGGSESQYF
TRBD1	-	TRBV20-1	15	TRBJ1-1	TGCAGTGCCCCAGGGGTGGACAGGGGGTGGACTGAAGCTTTCTTT	CSAPGVDRGWTEAFF
TRBD1	few	TRBV19	16	TRBJ1-2	TGTGCCAGTAGTATATCATTACAGGGGGCTCACTATGGCTACACCTTC	CASSISLQGAHYGYTF
TRBD2	-	TRBV6-5	14	TRBJ2-3	TGTGCCAGCAGTTACTCGGGGGGGGCAGATACGCAGTATTTT	CASSYSGGADTQYF